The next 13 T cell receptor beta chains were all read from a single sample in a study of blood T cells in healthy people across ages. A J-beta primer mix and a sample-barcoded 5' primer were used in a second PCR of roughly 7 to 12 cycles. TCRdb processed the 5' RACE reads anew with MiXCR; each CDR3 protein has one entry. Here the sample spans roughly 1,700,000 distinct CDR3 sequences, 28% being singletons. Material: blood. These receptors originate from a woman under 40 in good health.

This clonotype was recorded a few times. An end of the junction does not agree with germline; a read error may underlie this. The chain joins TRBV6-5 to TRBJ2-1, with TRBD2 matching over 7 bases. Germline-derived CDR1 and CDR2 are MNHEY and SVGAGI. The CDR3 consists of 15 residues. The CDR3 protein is CAGSYAPGGSKEQFF. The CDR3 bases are TGTGCCGGCAGTTACGCGCCGGGGGGAAGCAAAGAGCAGTTCTTC.

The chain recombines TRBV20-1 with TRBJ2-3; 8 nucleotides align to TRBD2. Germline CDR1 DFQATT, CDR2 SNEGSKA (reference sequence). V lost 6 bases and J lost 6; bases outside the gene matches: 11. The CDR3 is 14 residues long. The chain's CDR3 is CSAIVGTGGDTQYF. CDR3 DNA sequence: TGCAGTGCCATAGTCGGTACGGGGGGGGATACGCAGTATTTT.

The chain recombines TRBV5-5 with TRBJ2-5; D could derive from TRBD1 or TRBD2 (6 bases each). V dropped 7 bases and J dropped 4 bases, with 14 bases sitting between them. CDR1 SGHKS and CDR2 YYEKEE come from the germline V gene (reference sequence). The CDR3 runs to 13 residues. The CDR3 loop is CASFYGGAETQYF. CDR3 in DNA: TGTGCCAGCTTTTACGGGGGCGCAGAGACCCAGTACTTC. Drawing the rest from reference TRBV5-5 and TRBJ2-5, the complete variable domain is DAGVTQSPTHLIKTRGQQVTLRCSPISGHKSVSWYQQVLGQGPQFIFQYYEKEERGRGNFPDRFSARQFPNYSSELNVNALLLGDSALYLCASFYGGAETQYFGPGTRLLVL.

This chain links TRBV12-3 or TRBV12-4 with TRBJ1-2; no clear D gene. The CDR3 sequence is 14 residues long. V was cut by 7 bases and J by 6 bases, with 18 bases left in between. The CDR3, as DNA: TGTGCCAGCACCCCCATCGGGAAATTGAATGGCTACACCTTC. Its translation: CASTPIGKLNGYTF.

The CDR3 here is CATSRERTGELFF. The CDR3 DNA sequence: TGTGCCACCAGCAGAGAGAGGACAGGGGAGCTGTTTTTT. The rearrangement uses TRBV15 and TRBJ2-2; D might be TRBD1 (5 bases). The CDR3 runs 13 residues. Trimming shortened V by 0 bases and J by 8 bases, and 7 bases separated the two germline ends. Germline CDR1 is LNHNV and CDR2 is YYDKDF (reference sequence).

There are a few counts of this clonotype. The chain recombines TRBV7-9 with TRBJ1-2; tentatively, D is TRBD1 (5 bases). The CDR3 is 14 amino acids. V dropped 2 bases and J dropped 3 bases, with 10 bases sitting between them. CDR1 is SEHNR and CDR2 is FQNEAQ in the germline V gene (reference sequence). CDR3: CASSLPGLHYGYTF. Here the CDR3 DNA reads TGTGCCAGCAGCTTACCAGGGCTGCACTATGGCTACACCTTC. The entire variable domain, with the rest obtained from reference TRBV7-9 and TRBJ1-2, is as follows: DTGVSQNPRHKITKRGQNVTFRCDPISEHNRLYWYRQTLGQGPEFLTYFQNEAQLEKSRLLSDRFSAERPKGSFSTLEIQRTEQGDSAMYLCASSLPGLHYGYTFGSGTRLTVV.

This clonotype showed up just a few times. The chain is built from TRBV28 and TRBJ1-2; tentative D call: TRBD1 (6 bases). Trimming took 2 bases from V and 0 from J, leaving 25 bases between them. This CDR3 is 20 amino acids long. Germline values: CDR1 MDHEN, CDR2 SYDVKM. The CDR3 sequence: CASSLPGDMVVNGANYGYTF. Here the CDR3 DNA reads TGTGCCAGCAGTTTACCCGGGGACATGGTAGTAAATGGGGCTAACTATGGCTACACCTTC.

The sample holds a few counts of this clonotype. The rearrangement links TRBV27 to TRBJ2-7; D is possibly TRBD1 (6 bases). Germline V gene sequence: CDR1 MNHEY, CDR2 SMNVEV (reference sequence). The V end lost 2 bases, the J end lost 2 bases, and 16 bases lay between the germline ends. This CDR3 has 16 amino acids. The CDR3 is CASSLDPLTGPYEQYF. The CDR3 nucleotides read TGTGCCAGCAGTTTAGACCCCCTGACAGGTCCCTACGAGCAGTACTTC.

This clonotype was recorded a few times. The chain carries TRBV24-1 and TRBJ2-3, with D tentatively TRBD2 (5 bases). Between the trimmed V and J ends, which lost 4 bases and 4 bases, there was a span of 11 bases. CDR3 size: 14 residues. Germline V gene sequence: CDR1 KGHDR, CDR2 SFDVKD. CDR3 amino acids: CATSDRPSPDTQYF. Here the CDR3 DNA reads TGTGCCACCAGTGACCGACCTAGCCCAGATACGCAGTATTTT.

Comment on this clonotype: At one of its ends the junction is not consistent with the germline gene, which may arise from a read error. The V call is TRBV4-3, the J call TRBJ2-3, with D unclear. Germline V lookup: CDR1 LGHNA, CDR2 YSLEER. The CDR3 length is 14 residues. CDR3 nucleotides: TGCGCCAGCAGCCCTGGGTTCGGCACAGATACGCGGTATTTT. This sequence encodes CASSPGFGTDTRYF.

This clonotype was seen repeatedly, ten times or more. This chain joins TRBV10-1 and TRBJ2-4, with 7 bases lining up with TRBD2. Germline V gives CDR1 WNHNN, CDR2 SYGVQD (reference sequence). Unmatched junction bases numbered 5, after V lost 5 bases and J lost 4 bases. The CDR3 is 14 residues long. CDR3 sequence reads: CASSPPGGKNIQYF. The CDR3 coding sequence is TGCGCCAGCAGTCCCCCGGGGGGAAAAAACATTCAGTACTTC.

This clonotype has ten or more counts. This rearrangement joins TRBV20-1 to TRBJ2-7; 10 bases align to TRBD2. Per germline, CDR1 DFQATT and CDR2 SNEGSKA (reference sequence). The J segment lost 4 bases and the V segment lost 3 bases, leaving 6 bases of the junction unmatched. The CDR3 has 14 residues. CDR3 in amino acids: CSASDLAGEYEQYF. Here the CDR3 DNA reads TGCAGTGCTAGTGACCTAGCGGGAGAGTACGAGCAGTACTTC.

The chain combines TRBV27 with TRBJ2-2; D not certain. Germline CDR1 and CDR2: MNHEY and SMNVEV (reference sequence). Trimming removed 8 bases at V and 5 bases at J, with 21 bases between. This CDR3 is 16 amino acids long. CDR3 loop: CASSRRAGSTTGELFF. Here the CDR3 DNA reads TGTGCCAGCTCGCGTCGGGCCGGTTCGACGACCGGGGAGCTGTTTTTT.